A selection of T cell receptor beta chains follows, all from one sample in a study of blood T cell repertoires in COVID-19. Clones were read by immunoSEQ multiplex PCR, and TCRdb kept only the in-frame ones, dropping some. Counted here are 150,000 to 200,000 clones, less than 85% occurring once; the ten biggest clones make up about 3%. Input material: peripheral blood. The receptors were sampled from a woman aged 80 or older with acute or convalescent COVID-19. The CDR3 runs from the conserved cysteine through the conserved F or W. The D gene is left open where the match is weak. Expanded clones get a size class; other rows say once, few or many, or leave the size out.

V	D	J	size	DNA	CDR3
TRBV7-3	NA	TRBJ2-3	NA	TGTGCCAGCAGCCGAGCGGGCCTGCTCACAGATACGCAGTATTTT	CASSRAGLLTDTQYF
TRBV6-5	NA	TRBJ2-2	NA	TGTGCCAGCAGACTGGAGTCGAACACCGGGGAGCTGTTTTTT	CASRLESNTGELFF
TRBV18	TRBD2	TRBJ2-7	NA	TGTGCCAGCTCACCACCGGAAGCGGGATCCGAGCAGTACTTC	CASSPPEAGSEQYF
TRBV6-5	TRBD1	TRBJ2-7	once	TGTGCCAGCACCAACCGGGACAGGGGGCCCTACGAGCAGTACTTC	CASTNRDRGPYEQYF
TRBV11-3	NA	TRBJ1-5	NA	TGTGCCAGCAGCTTACCGGACAAGGACCATCAGCCCCAGCATTTT	CASSLPDKDHQPQHF
TRBV27	TRBD1	TRBJ2-2	NA	TGTGCCAGCCACTTAACCGGGACAGAGAACACCGGGGAGCTGTTTTTT	CASHLTGTENTGELFF
TRBV7-9	TRBD1	TRBJ1-2	few	TGTGCCAGCAGCATGGACAGGGCGGGAGGCTACACCTTC	CASSMDRAGGYTF
TRBV19	TRBD1	TRBJ1-1	once	TGTGCCAGTAGATACCGGAGGACAGGGGGAACTTTGAACACTGAAGCTTTCTTT	CASRYRRTGGTLNTEAFF
TRBV24-1	NA	TRBJ1-2	once	TGTGCCACCAGTGATTTGTGGAGAAACTATGGCTACACCTTC	CATSDLWRNYGYTF
TRBV21-1	NA	TRBJ1-1	NA	TGTGCCACCCCCAAACAGAGGGCGCCCCTGAACACTGAAGCTTTCTTT	CATPKQRAPLNTEAFF
TRBV28	TRBD1	TRBJ2-7	NA	TGTGCCACCATGACAGGGGGCTGGTACGAGCAGTACTTC	CATMTGGWYEQYF
TRBV6-4	NA	TRBJ2-6	few	TGTGCCAGCAGCCCCTTTCTGACAGTCCCTGGGGCCAACGTCCTGACTTTC	CASSPFLTVPGANVLTF
TRBV28	TRBD1	TRBJ1-5	NA	TGTGCCAGCAGTTTAAGCCCGGGACAGGCCAATCAGCCCCAGCATTTT	CASSLSPGQANQPQHF
TRBV5-5	TRBD1	TRBJ2-7	NA	TGTGCCAGCAGCGCCTTAAGGTGGACAGGGTCGGACGAGCAGTACTTC	CASSALRWTGSDEQYF
TRBV24-1	NA	TRBJ1-5	once	TGTGCCACCAGTGATTATGGAGATCAGCCCCAGCATTTT	CATSDYGDQPQHF
TRBV5-1	NA	TRBJ1-2	NA	TGCGCCAGCAGCTTGTCAGGGTCCTATGGCTACACCTTC	CASSLSGSYGYTF
TRBV10-1	TRBD1	TRBJ2-3	NA	TGCGCCAGCAGTGAGTCAGGCCAGGGGGCCGGAGATACGCAGTATTTT	CASSESGQGAGDTQYF
TRBV27	TRBD1	TRBJ1-2	NA	TGTGCCAGCAGTTCGACCCTACAGGGGACATATGGCTACACCTTC	CASSSTLQGTYGYTF
TRBV4-1	TRBD2	TRBJ2-7	NA	TGCGCCAGCAGCCAGACATCGGGACTAGCGGGATTTAACTACGAGCAGTACTTC	CASSQTSGLAGFNYEQYF
TRBV4-1	NA	TRBJ1-2	once	TGCGCCAGCAGACAAGATCTCGCTGGGGCTTATGGCTACACCTTC	CASRQDLAGAYGYTF
TRBV5-4	TRBD1	TRBJ1-2	few	TGTGCCAGCAGCTCCCCTACAGGGGCTAACTATGGCTACACCTTC	CASSSPTGANYGYTF
TRBV5-1	TRBD1	TRBJ1-3	few	TGCGCCAGCAGCTGGACAGGGGGTGGAAACACCATATATTTT	CASSWTGGGNTIYF
TRBV5-1	NA	TRBJ2-2	NA	TGCGCCAGCAGCTGGGGTAGGGAGCCAGTCGTTCCGGGGGAGCTGTTTTTT	CASSWGREPVVPGELFF
TRBV30	TRBD1	TRBJ1-5	NA	TGTGCCTGGAGTGGGGGACAGGGGGCCGGTCAGCCCCAGCATTTT	CAWSGGQGAGQPQHF
TRBV2	NA	TRBJ1-2	few	TGTGCCAGCACAGGGGAGTATGGCTACACCTTC	CASTGEYGYTF
TRBV9	TRBD1	TRBJ1-5	NA	TGTGCCAGCAGCGTAGCAAGACAGGGGGAATTCAATCAGCCCCAGCATTTT	CASSVARQGEFNQPQHF
TRBV5-1	NA	TRBJ2-2	NA	TGCGCCAGCAGCTTGGTTGGGGTCGGGATCGGGGAGCTGTTTTTT	CASSLVGVGIGELFF
TRBV7-9	NA	TRBJ1-1	once	TGTGCCAGCAGCTTAGACGGGTTTGGCTCCACTGAAGCTTTCTTT	CASSLDGFGSTEAFF
TRBV5-4	TRBD2	TRBJ2-5	NA	TGTGCCAGCAGCCGAGAGGGCCTAGCGGGTGGTGAGACCCAGTACTTC	CASSREGLAGGETQYF
TRBV10-3	NA	TRBJ1-1	few	TGTGCCATCCGGGACTGGATGAACACTGAAGCTTTCTTT	CAIRDWMNTEAFF
TRBV7-2	NA	TRBJ2-1	NA	TGTGCCAGCAGCTTATACGCTGACTCGGCCAATGAGCAGTTCTTC	CASSLYADSANEQFF
TRBV25-1	TRBD1	TRBJ1-4	NA	TGTGCCAGCAGTGACGCCAGGACAGGTCGTGAAAAACTGTTTTTT	CASSDARTGREKLFF
TRBV2	TRBD1	TRBJ1-1	NA	TGTGCCAGCACCGCGGACAGGGGGCACGAAGGCACTGAAGCTTTCTTT	CASTADRGHEGTEAFF
TRBV10-3	TRBD1	TRBJ1-2	NA	TGTGCCATCAGTGAGCCCGAAGGCGGACAGGGGCTAAGGGGCTATGGCTACACCTTC	CAISEPEGGQGLRGYGYTF
TRBV3-1/TRBV3-2	NA	TRBJ2-4	NA	TGTGCCAGCAGCCACCAGGTGGGCATTCAGTACTTC	CASSHQVGIQYF
TRBV18	TRBD1	TRBJ1-6	NA	TGTGCCAGCTCACCAGGACAGGAGTATAATTCACCCCTCCACTTT	CASSPGQEYNSPLHF
TRBV5-4	NA	TRBJ2-7	NA	TGTGCCAGCAGCTTAGGCCCCGACAAGTCCTACGAGCAGTACTTC	CASSLGPDKSYEQYF
TRBV27	TRBD1	TRBJ1-2	NA	TGTGCCAGCAGCCAAATCGGGACAGGGGGCGGCTACACCTTC	CASSQIGTGGGYTF
TRBV28	TRBD1	TRBJ1-1	few	TGTGCCAGCACAGGGACAGGGGGCCAGGAAACTGAAGCTTTCTTT	CASTGTGGQETEAFF
TRBV27	NA	TRBJ2-7	NA	TGTGCCAGCACCCACTCGGGGGAGCAGTACTTC	CASTHSGEQYF
TRBV10-3	TRBD1	TRBJ1-6	NA	TGTGCCATCAGCACAGGGGGCGACGGTTCACCCCTCCACTTT	CAISTGGDGSPLHF
TRBV14	NA	TRBJ1-6	NA	TGTGCCAGCAGCCAAGAGGAGGGGAGGTCCTATAATTCACCCCTCCACTTT	CASSQEEGRSYNSPLHF
TRBV28	TRBD1	TRBJ1-1	NA	TGTGCCAGCACCACTGGGACAGTGAACACTGAAGCTTTCTTT	CASTTGTVNTEAFF
TRBV12-3/TRBV12-4	NA	TRBJ2-2	NA	TGTGCCAGCAGGTTCTCTGGGGAGCTGTTTTTT	CASRFSGELFF
TRBV30	TRBD1	TRBJ1-2	NA	TGTGCCTTTCACAGGGGGCAGTTTGGCTACACCTTC	CAFHRGQFGYTF
TRBV21-1	NA	TRBJ2-3	NA	TGTGCCAGCAGCAAAGGTTCTAGCGGGAACAACACAGATACGCAGTATTTT	CASSKGSSGNNTDTQYF
TRBV18	NA	TRBJ2-1	NA	TGTGCCAGCTCGCTACTAGACGACAATGAGCAGTTCTTC	CASSLLDDNEQFF
TRBV19	TRBD1	TRBJ1-6	NA	TGTGCCAGTGACCCGGGACAGGGGACTTCACCCCTCCACTTT	CASDPGQGTSPLHF
TRBV14	NA	TRBJ1-4	few	TGTGCCAGCAGCCTCACAACGGGAGGCGAAAAACTGTTTTTT	CASSLTTGGEKLFF
TRBV4-2	NA	TRBJ2-5	NA	TGTGCCAGCAGCCAAGATAGGCAGGGAGAGACCCAGTACTTC	CASSQDRQGETQYF
TRBV5-1	NA	TRBJ2-1	NA	TGCGCCAGCAGCCGCCAGCAGGAATCCTACAATGAGCAGTTCTTC	CASSRQQESYNEQFF
TRBV19	TRBD1	TRBJ1-1	NA	TGTGCCAGTGCCGGGACAGGGGACACTGAAGCTTTCTTT	CASAGTGDTEAFF
TRBV18	NA	TRBJ2-1	NA	TGTGCCAGCTCACAAGACAGGCTACCCTACAATGAGCAGTTCTTC	CASSQDRLPYNEQFF
TRBV5-1	NA	TRBJ1-4	NA	TGCGCCAGCAGCTTGGTTCTTAATGAAAAACTGTTTTTT	CASSLVLNEKLFF
TRBV3-1/TRBV3-2	NA	TRBJ1-1	NA	TGTGCCAGCAGCCAATCTGCTGAAGCTTTCTTT	CASSQSAEAFF
TRBV19	TRBD1	TRBJ2-7	NA	TGTGCCAGTAGTATGATGAGAGGGACAGGGGACGACGAGCAGTACTTC	CASSMMRGTGDDEQYF
TRBV12-5	NA	TRBJ1-1	NA	TGTGCTAGCTCCTTGTGGGAGACTGAAGCTTTCTTT	CASSLWETEAFF
TRBV28	TRBD2	TRBJ2-1	few	TGTGCCAGCAGTGGGGCCTTGCGGGAGGTTCGGGATGAGCAGTTCTTC	CASSGALREVRDEQFF
TRBV4-1	TRBD1	TRBJ1-5	NA	TGCGCCAGCAGCCAACAATATGGATCTCTGACAGGGGCAACTCAGCCCCAGCATTTT	CASSQQYGSLTGATQPQHF